This T cell receptor (beta chain) stems from a study of T cells in Graves' hyperthyroidism and ophthalmopathy. Germline V gives CDR1 KGHDR, CDR2 SFDVKD. The CDR3 length is 13 residues. Trimming shortened V by 7 bases and J by 2 bases, and 10 bases separated the two germline ends. This clonotype occurred many times. Amplification of TCR beta CDR3 regions used RNA as the template. HTBI primers were used for first-round RT-PCR of the TCR CDR3. MiXCR, run by TCRdb on the multiplex PCR reads, gives a single entry per CDR3 protein. The table includes over 250,000 distinct CDR3 sequences, around 25% detected once.

The sequenced material came from blood. V gene TRBV24-1 combines with J gene TRBJ1-2, with D hard to call. This TCR was sampled from a man aged 40-55 years with Graves' hyperthyroidism that later progressed to Graves' ophthalmopathy. CDR3 loop: CATRPHGNYGYTF. The DNA of the CDR3 is TGTGCCACCAGACCTCACGGGAACTATGGCTACACCTTC.